The clone carrying this TCR beta chain was detected many times. As it was prepared, the TCRbeta library received unique molecular identifiers. In TCRdb, the PCR reads were re-called with MiXCR into one record per CDR3 protein. This sample has about 240,000 distinct CDR3 sequences, with more than 10% found just once. The data were obtained in a study of T-cell reconstitution after alpha-beta-depleted transplantation in children. Sample: PBMCs from the stem cell graft donor, taken from the stem cell graft. This clonotype was sampled from a human donor who donated a stem cell graft to a child with acute lymphoblastic leukemia.

Here the CDR3 DNA reads TGTGCCAGCACCATAGCGGGAGTAAACAATGAGCAGTTCTTC. Translation gives CASTIAGVNNEQFF. The chain employs TRBV7-9 and TRBJ2-1, with 9 bases aligning to TRBD2. Germline-derived CDR1 and CDR2 are SEHNR and FQNEAQ (reference sequence). After removal of 7 bases from V and 5 bases from J, the junction contained 6 bases not matched to a gene. CDR3 length: 14 amino acids.